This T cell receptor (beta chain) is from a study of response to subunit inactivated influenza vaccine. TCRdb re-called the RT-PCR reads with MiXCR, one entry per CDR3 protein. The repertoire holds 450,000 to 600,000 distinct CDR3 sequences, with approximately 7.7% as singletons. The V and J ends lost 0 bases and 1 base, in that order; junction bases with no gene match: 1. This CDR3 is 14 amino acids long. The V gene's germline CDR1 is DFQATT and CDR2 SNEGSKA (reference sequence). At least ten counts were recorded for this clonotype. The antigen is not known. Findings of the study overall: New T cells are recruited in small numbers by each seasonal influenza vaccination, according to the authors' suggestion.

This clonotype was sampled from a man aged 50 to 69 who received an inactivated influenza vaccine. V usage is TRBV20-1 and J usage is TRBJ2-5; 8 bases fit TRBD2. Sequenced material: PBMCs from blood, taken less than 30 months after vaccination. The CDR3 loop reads CSARESGSQETQYF. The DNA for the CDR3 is TGCAGTGCTAGAGAGAGCGGGAGCCAAGAGACCCAGTACTTC.